The 27 T cell receptor beta chains presented below share a single source sample, sequenced in a study of blood T cell repertoires in COVID-19. Generated by immunoSEQ multiplex PCR, the TCRdb table keeps only in-frame clones and is missing some. This sample carries more than 80,000 clones, roughly four fifths of them seen once, and the ten largest clones take 6.2%. The source material was peripheral blood. The receptors were gathered from a man older than 75 with COVID-19, enrolled during active disease.

The chain couples TRBV9 to TRBJ2-7, with 10 bases aligning to TRBD2. Looked up from germline, CDR1 is SGDLS and CDR2 is YYNGEE. The CDR3 totals 16 residues. V lost 0 bases to trimming and J lost 0 bases; unmatched junction nucleotides: 3. The CDR3 protein is CASSVDPSGSSYEQYF. The CDR3 coding sequence is TGTGCCAGCAGCGTAGATCCTAGCGGGAGCTCCTACGAGCAGTACTTC.

This sequence joins TRBV6-5 and TRBJ2-1, with a weak D call TRBD1 (6 bases). The CDR3 covers 15 residues. CDR1 is MNHEY, CDR2 SVGAGI, per germline. V was pared by 6 bases and J by 4 bases, with 16 bases between. The CDR3 protein is CASSPGRGSYNEQFF. The DNA of the CDR3 is TGTGCCAGCAGCCCCGGAAGGGGGTCTTACAATGAGCAGTTCTTC.

This clone was found once. The chain joins TRBV5-1 to TRBJ1-1; maybe TRBD1 (6 bases). CDR1 and CDR2 (germline): SGHRS, YFSETQ. The V end lost 1 base, the J end lost 1 base, and 8 bases lay between the germline ends. The CDR3 covers 14 residues. CDR3 in amino acids: CASSLQGQNTEAFF. The CDR3 nucleotides are TGCGCCAGCAGCTTGCAGGGACAGAACACTGAAGCTTTCTTT.

The CDR3 loop reads CASSQDRREGGTDTQYF. DNA for the CDR3: TGTGCCAGCAGCCAAGATAGGAGGGAGGGCGGCACAGATACGCAGTATTTT. The genes are TRBV3-1 (or the pseudogene TRBV3-2) and TRBJ2-3, with TRBD2 matching over 7 bases. Germline values: CDR1 LGHDT, CDR2 YNNKEL (reference sequence). CDR3 length equals 17 residues. V trimming: 0 bases; J trimming: 1 base; junction bases outside the gene matches: 7.

The V call is TRBV13, the J call TRBJ1-4; D call uncertain. V lost 2 bases and J lost 5, with 6 bases in between. Germline CDR1 is PRHDT and CDR2 is FYEKMQ (reference sequence). This CDR3 is 13 amino acids long. Here the CDR3 DNA reads TGTGCCAGCAGCTTACGGGAAAATGAAAAACTGTTTTTT. Residues: CASSLRENEKLFF.

The chain has TRBV7-8 and TRBJ2-7; D is undetermined. Trimming left V 3 bases short and J 3 bases short, with 15 bases between. In germline, CDR1 is SGHVS, CDR2 FQNEAQ. The CDR3 sequence is 15 residues long. DNA of the CDR3: TGTGCCAGCAGCTTTCATCCGGGTTTCGGCTACGAGCAGTACTTC. Residues: CASSFHPGFGYEQYF. Looking up the rest from reference TRBV7-8 and TRBJ2-7 gives the full variable domain: GAGVSQSPRYKVAKRGQDVALRCDPISGHVSLFWYQQALGQGPEFLTYFQNEAQLDKSGLPSDRFFAERPEGSVSTLKIQRTQQEDSAVYLCASSFHPGFGYEQYFGPGTRLTVT.

This sequence joins TRBV5-1 and TRBJ2-5, with a weak D call TRBD1 (7 bases). Germline assignment: CDR1 SGHRS and CDR2 YFSETQ. The ends were cut back, 4 bases at V and 2 bases at J, with 12 bases in the middle. The CDR3 loop spans 14 amino acids. For the CDR3, the DNA is TGCGCCAGCAGCGCGGGACAGCCACAAGAGACCCAGTACTTC. It encodes CASSAGQPQETQYF.

The genes are TRBV19 and TRBJ1-5, with TRBD1 identical over 9 bases. After removal of 5 bases from V and 3 bases from J, the junction contained 11 bases not matched to a gene. Per the germline V gene, CDR1 is LNHDA and CDR2 is SQIVND (reference sequence). The CDR3 runs to 17 residues. CDR3 region: CASSSRWTGEVNQPQHF. The CDR3 nucleotides are TGTGCCAGTAGTTCCCGCTGGACAGGGGAGGTCAATCAGCCCCAGCATTTT.

This chain uses TRBV6-5 with TRBJ1-2; 9 nucleotides align to TRBD1. Germline V lookup: CDR1 MNHEY, CDR2 SVGAGI. Trimming took 5 bases from V and 1 from J; bases not matched to a gene: 5. The CDR3 has 15 amino acids. Here the CDR3 reads CASSIQGAGNYGYTF. In DNA form, the CDR3 reads TGTGCCAGCAGTATACAGGGGGCGGGTAACTATGGCTACACCTTC.

The genes are TRBV6-6 and TRBJ1-2, with 7 bases identical to TRBD1. Trimming cost V 5 bases and J 4 bases; bases outside gene matches: 7. The CDR3 loop spans 14 amino acids. CDR1 MNHNY and CDR2 SVGAGI come from the germline V gene (reference sequence). The CDR3 nucleotides read TGTGCCAGCAGTCAATGGGACAGTGTCTATGGCTACACCTTC. Its translation: CASSQWDSVYGYTF.

The chain combines TRBV2 with TRBJ1-6; the match to TRBD1 covers 11 bases. V lost 6 bases to trimming and J lost 7 bases; unmatched junction nucleotides: 5. This CDR3 region has 15 residues. Germline V gene lookup returns CDR1 SNHLY and CDR2 FYNNEI. This chain's CDR3 is CASRDRGLGNSPLHF. CDR3 in DNA: TGTGCCAGCAGGGACAGGGGGCTGGGAAATTCACCCCTCCACTTT.

This rearrangement joins TRBV28 to TRBJ1-2; no clear D gene. The V and J ends lost 3 bases and 1 base respectively, with 9 bases between them. Germline lookup yields CDR1 MDHEN and CDR2 SYDVKM. The length of the CDR3 is 14 residues. The CDR3 sequence is CASSLAGVNYGYTF. The CDR3 region has the DNA TGTGCCAGCAGTTTGGCCGGGGTTAACTATGGCTACACCTTC.

The rearrangement uses TRBV28 and TRBJ1-4; 8 bases match TRBD1. The J segment lost 3 bases and the V segment lost 5 bases, leaving 5 bases of the junction unmatched. Germline CDR1 is MDHEN and CDR2 is SYDVKM. The CDR3 has 15 residues. CDR3: CASSGYRGANEKLFF. CDR3 bases: TGTGCCAGCAGTGGGTACAGGGGGGCTAATGAAAAACTGTTTTTT.

The chain has TRBV28 and TRBJ2-5; D perhaps matches TRBD2 (5 bases). Germline CDR1 MDHEN, CDR2 SYDVKM. This CDR3 is built from 13 residues. Trimming took 3 bases from V and 4 from J, leaving 9 bases between them. CDR3 amino acids: CASSFLARETQYF. The CDR3 bases are TGTGCCAGCAGTTTTTTAGCGAGAGAGACCCAGTACTTC. Variable domain in full (rest from reference TRBV28 and TRBJ2-5): DVKVTQSSRYLVKRTGEKVFLECVQDMDHENMFWYRQDPGLGLRLIYFSYDVKMKEKGDIPEGYSVSREKKERFSLILESASTNQTSMYLCASSFLARETQYFGPGTRLLVL.

The chain uses TRBV19 and TRBJ1-2; 7 bases fit TRBD1. The CDR3 is 14 amino acids. Per germline, CDR1 LNHDA and CDR2 SQIVND (reference sequence). V lost 6 bases to trimming and J lost 4 bases; unmatched junction nucleotides: 8. CDR3 DNA sequence: TGTGCCAGTAGGGAGGGGGCGCGGGGCTATGGCTACACCTTC. Its translation: CASREGARGYGYTF.

The gene calls are TRBV6-5 and TRBJ2-3; D is uncertain. This CDR3 region has 15 residues. Trimming shortened V by 5 bases and J by 3 bases, and 15 bases separated the two germline ends. CDR1 MNHEY and CDR2 SVGAGI come from the germline V gene. Here the CDR3 reads CASSRDPSGTDTQYF. The CDR3 bases are TGTGCCAGCAGTAGAGACCCTTCAGGTACAGATACGCAGTATTTT.

The rearrangement links TRBV6-6 to TRBJ2-7; TRBD1 agrees at 7 bases. The CDR3 is made up of 14 amino acids. V shed 8 bases and J 6 bases; nucleotides not matched to a gene: 13. Looked up from germline, CDR1 is MNHNY and CDR2 is SVGAGI (reference sequence). CDR3 loop: CASARETGTLEQYF. In DNA form, the CDR3 reads TGTGCCAGCGCCCGAGAGACAGGGACCCTCGAGCAGTACTTC.

CDR3: CASSWTAGETQYF. The CDR3 DNA sequence: TGCGCCAGCAGCTGGACAGCCGGTGAGACCCAGTACTTC. The V gene is TRBV5-1, the J gene TRBJ2-5; TRBD1 might be the D (6 bases). CDR1 and CDR2 (germline): SGHRS, YFSETQ. Trimming pared 3 bases from V and 5 bases from J, leaving 11 bases between. The CDR3 is 13 residues long.

This clone has a count of ten or more. The J gene is TRBJ2-7, the V gene TRBV7-9; TRBD2 matches at 9 bases. With V trimmed by 1 base and J by 2 bases, 0 bases remained unmatched. CDR3 length: 14 amino acids. CDR1 and CDR2 (germline): SEHNR, FQNEAQ (reference sequence). CDR3 region: CASSLGGRAYEQYF. The CDR3 region has the DNA TGTGCCAGCAGCTTAGGCGGGAGGGCCTACGAGCAGTACTTC.

The rearrangement uses TRBV6-5 and TRBJ2-7; TRBD2 matches at 9 bases. The V gene's germline CDR1 is MNHEY and CDR2 SVGAGI. This CDR3 has 13 residues. The junction had 3 bases not matched to a gene; V was cut back by 7 bases and J by 2 bases. In DNA form, the CDR3 reads TGTGCCAGCACTAGCGGGGCTACCTACGAGCAGTACTTC. This codes for CASTSGATYEQYF.

This clone appeared a few times. J is TRBJ1-5 and V is TRBV27, with D perhaps TRBD1 (6 bases). This CDR3 has 14 amino acids. V lost 8 bases to trimming and J lost 0 bases, with 11 bases between them. Per the germline V gene, CDR1 is MNHEY and CDR2 is SMNVEV (reference sequence). The DNA of the CDR3 is TGTGCCAGCCGAACAGGGTATAGCAATCAGCCCCAGCATTTT. This codes for CASRTGYSNQPQHF.

This clone has more than one count but fewer than ten. The chain has TRBV10-1 and TRBJ2-2; TRBD2 aligns across 11 bases. The CDR3 spans 18 residues. J was trimmed by 5 bases and V by 3 bases; bases with no gene match: 11. Germline CDR1 is WNHNN and CDR2 is SYGVQD (reference sequence). The CDR3 reads CASSEGTSGNGRTGELFF. The CDR3 DNA follows: TGCGCCAGCAGTGAAGGGACTAGCGGAAACGGGAGGACCGGGGAGCTGTTTTTT.

V and J are TRBV5-5 and TRBJ2-1; possibly TRBD1 for D (6 bases). This CDR3 has 12 amino acids. Trimming left V 4 bases short and J 14 bases short, with 16 bases between. Germline V gene lookup returns CDR1 SGHKS and CDR2 YYEKEE (reference sequence). CDR3 sequence: CASSQHRDKKFF. The CDR3 region has the DNA TGTGCCAGCAGCCAACACCGGGACAAAAAGTTCTTC.

The chain couples TRBV10-3 to TRBJ1-3; 7 bases line up with TRBD1. J lost 2 bases, V lost 6 bases, and 4 bases had no gene match. The CDR3 extends over 14 amino acids. CDR1 is ENHRY, CDR2 SYGVKD, per germline. The CDR3 region is CAISLDRAGNTIYF. The CDR3 nucleotides are TGTGCCATCAGCCTTGACAGGGCTGGAAACACCATATATTTT.

This chain links TRBV7-2 with TRBJ2-7, with 7 bases aligning to TRBD2. CDR1 SGHTA and CDR2 FQGNSA come from the germline V gene. The ends lost 1 base at V and 3 bases at J; junction bases unmatched: 12. The CDR3 runs to 17 residues. The CDR3 DNA reads as TGTGCCAGCAGCTTAGTGGCTAGCGGTGTGAGTATCTACGAGCAGTACTTC. The encoded protein is CASSLVASGVSIYEQYF.

This clone was found once. This rearrangement joins TRBV7-2 to TRBJ2-5; 7 positions agree with TRBD1. Germline loops: CDR1 SGHTA, CDR2 FQGNSA. The V gene end was trimmed by 2 bases and the J gene end by 5 bases; junction bases not matched to a gene: 14. The CDR3 consists of 17 residues. This CDR3 reads CASSLKRQRTGVETQYF. The DNA of the CDR3 is TGTGCCAGCAGCTTAAAACGGCAGCGTACAGGGGTCGAGACCCAGTACTTC.

The chain has TRBV9 and TRBJ1-2; TRBD1 is a possible D gene (6 bases). The V end lost 3 bases, the J end lost 4 bases, and 16 bases lay between the germline ends. The length of the CDR3 is 15 residues. CDR1 and CDR2 from the germline V gene are SGDLS and YYNGEE. The chain's CDR3 is CASSESLGAIYGYTF. The CDR3 DNA is TGTGCCAGCAGCGAATCATTGGGGGCGATCTATGGCTACACCTTC.